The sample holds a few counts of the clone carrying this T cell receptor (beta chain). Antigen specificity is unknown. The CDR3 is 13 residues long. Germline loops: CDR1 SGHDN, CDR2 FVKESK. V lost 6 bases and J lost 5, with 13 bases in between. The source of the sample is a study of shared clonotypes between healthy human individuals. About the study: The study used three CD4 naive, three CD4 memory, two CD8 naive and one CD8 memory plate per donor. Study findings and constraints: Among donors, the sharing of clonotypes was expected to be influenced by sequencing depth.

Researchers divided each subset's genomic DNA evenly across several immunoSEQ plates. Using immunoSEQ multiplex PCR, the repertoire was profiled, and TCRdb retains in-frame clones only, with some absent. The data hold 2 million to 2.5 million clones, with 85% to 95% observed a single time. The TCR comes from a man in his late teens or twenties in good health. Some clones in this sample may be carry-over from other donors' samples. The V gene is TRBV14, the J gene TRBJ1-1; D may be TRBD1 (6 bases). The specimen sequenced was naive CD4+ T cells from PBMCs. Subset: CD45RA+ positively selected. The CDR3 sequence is CASSGQLGTEAFF. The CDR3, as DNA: TGTGCCAGCAGTGGACAGCTTGGTACTGAAGCTTTCTTT.